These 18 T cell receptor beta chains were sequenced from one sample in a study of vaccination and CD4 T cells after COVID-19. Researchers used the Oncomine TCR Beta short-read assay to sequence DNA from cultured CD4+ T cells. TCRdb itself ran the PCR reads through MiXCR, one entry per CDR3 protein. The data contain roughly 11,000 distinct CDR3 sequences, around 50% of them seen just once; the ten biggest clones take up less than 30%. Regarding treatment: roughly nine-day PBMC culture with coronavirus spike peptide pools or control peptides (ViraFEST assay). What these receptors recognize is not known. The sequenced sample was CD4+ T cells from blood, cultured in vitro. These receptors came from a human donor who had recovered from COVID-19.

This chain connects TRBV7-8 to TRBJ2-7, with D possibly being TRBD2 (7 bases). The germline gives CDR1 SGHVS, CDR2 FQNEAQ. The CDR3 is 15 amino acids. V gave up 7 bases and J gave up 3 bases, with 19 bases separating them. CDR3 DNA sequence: TGTGCCAGCAACACACTCCGAGGGGGGGACTACGAGCAGTACTTC. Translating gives CASNTLRGGDYEQYF.

The CDR3 sequence is CASSLELGTGELFF. The CDR3 DNA is TGTGCCAGCAGCTTAGAGTTGGGGACCGGGGAGCTGTTTTTT. This chain uses TRBV11-3 with TRBJ2-2, with unresolved D. Trimming left V 0 bases short and J 5 bases short, with 7 bases between. Germline V gene sequence: CDR1 SGHNT, CDR2 YENEEA. The CDR3 has 14 residues.

Here the CDR3 reads CASSSQGTANTGELFF. The DNA for the CDR3 is TGTGCCAGCAGCTCCCAGGGGACGGCGAACACCGGGGAGCTGTTTTTT. The chain is built from TRBV6-1 and TRBJ2-2; the D gene is possibly TRBD1 (6 bases). This CDR3 comprises 16 residues. Per the germline V gene, CDR1 is MNHNS and CDR2 is SASEGT. The V and J ends lost 6 bases and 0 bases respectively, with 14 bases between them.

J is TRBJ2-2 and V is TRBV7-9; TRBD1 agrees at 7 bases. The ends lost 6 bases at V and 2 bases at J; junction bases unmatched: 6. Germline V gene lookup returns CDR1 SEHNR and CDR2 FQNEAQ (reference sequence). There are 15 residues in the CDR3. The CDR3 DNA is TGTGCCAGCAGACCCGACAGGGTTAACACCGGGGAGCTGTTTTTT. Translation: CASRPDRVNTGELFF.

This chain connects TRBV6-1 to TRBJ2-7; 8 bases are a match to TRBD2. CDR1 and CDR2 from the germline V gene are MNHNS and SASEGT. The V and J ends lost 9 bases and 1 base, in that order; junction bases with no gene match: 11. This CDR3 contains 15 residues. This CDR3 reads CASSAGGVRSYEQYF. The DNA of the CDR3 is TGTGCCAGTTCGGCCGGGGGGGTAAGATCCTACGAGCAGTACTTC.

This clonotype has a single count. The CDR3 DNA reads as TGTGCCAGTAGTATAGGGACTGTTATCACTAGTCAGCAAGAGACCCAGTACTTC. Its protein product is CASSIGTVITSQQETQYF. The rearrangement uses TRBV19 and TRBJ2-5; D may be TRBD2 (5 bases). The CDR3 is 18 residues long. CDR1 and CDR2 (germline): LNHDA, SQIVND (reference sequence). The V end was cut by 1 base, the J end by 2 bases, with 20 bases between.

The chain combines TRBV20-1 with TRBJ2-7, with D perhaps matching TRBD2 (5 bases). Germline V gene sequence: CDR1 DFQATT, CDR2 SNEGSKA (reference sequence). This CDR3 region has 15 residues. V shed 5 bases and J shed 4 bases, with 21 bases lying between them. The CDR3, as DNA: TGCAGTGCTCCCGCTTTTGGGTACAGAGGGTACGAGCAGTACTTC. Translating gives CSAPAFGYRGYEQYF.

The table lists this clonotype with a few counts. CDR3 coding DNA: TGCAGTGCCATGACAGGGATAGGCACCGGGGAGCTGTTTTTT. Translation: CSAMTGIGTGELFF. This rearrangement joins TRBV20-1 to TRBJ2-2; 7 bases map to TRBD1. CDR3 length: 14 amino acids. Trimming at V came to 6 bases and at J to 4 bases, leaving 8 bases not matched to a gene. The V gene's germline CDR1 is DFQATT and CDR2 SNEGSKA (reference sequence).

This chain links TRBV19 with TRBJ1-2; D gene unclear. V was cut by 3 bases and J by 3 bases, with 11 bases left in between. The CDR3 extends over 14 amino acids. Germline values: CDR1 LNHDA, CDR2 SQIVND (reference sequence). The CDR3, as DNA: TGTGCCAGTAGTATTGGATATCTGGACTATGGCTACACCTTC. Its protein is CASSIGYLDYGYTF.

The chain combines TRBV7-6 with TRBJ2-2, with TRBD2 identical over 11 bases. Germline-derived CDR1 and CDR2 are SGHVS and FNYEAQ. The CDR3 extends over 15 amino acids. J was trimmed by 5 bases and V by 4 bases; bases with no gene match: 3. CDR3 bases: TGTGCCAGCAGCTCGGTAGCGGGGGGGACCGGGGAGCTGTTTTTT. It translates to CASSSVAGGTGELFF.

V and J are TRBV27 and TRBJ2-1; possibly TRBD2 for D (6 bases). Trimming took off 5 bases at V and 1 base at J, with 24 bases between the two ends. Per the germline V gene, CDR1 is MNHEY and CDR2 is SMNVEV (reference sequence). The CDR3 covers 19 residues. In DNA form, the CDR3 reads TGTGCCAGCAGTCTGGCGTGGCTAGCGAACCCTCGTTCCTACAATGAGCAGTTCTTC. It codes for CASSLAWLANPRSYNEQFF.

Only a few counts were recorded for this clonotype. CDR3 bases: TGCAGTGCTAGAGGCACGGGACAGGGTGGAAGCTATGGCTACACCTTC. Its translation: CSARGTGQGGSYGYTF. V gene TRBV20-1 combines with J gene TRBJ1-2; 9 bases fit TRBD1. This CDR3 is 16 amino acids long. After removal of 1 base from V and 4 bases from J, the junction contained 10 bases not matched to a gene. Looked up from germline, CDR1 is DFQATT and CDR2 is SNEGSKA (reference sequence).

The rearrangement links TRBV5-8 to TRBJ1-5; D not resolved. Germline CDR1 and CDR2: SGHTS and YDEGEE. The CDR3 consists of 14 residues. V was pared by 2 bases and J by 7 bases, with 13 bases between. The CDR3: CASSFRGRGQPQHF. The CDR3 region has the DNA TGTGCCAGCAGCTTCCGGGGAAGAGGCCAGCCCCAGCATTTT.

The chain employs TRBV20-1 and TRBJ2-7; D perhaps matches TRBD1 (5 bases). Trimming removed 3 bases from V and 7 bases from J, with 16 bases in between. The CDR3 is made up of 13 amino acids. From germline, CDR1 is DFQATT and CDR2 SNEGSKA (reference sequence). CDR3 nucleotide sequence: TGCAGTGCTAGTCAGGTAGGGGTGGGGGAGCAGTACTTC. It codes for CSASQVGVGEQYF.

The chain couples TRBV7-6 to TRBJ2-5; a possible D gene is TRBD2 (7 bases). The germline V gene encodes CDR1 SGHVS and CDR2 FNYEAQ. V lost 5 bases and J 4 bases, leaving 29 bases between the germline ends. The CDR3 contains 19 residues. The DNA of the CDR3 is TGTGCCAGCAGCCCCCGCGGCCAGGGAGGGGGACGGATGTTAGAGACCCAGTACTTC. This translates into CASSPRGQGGGRMLETQYF. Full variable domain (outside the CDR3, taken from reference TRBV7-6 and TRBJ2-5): GAGVSQSPRYKVTKRGQDVALRCDPISGHVSLYWYRQALGQGPEFLTYFNYEAQQDKSGLPNDRFSAERPEGSISTLTIQRTEQRDSAMYRCASSPRGQGGGRMLETQYFGPGTRLLVL.

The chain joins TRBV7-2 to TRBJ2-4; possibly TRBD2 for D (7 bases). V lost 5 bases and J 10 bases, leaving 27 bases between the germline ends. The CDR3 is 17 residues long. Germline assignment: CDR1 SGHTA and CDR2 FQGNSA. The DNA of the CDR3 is TGTGCCAGCAGCCGGGGGCTGGGGGGGCGTCCCCCTCGGATTCAGTACTTC. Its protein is CASSRGLGGRPPRIQYF.

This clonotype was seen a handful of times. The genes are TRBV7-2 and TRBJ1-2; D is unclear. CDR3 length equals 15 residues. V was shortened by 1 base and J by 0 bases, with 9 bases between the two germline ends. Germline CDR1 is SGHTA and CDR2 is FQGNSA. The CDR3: CASSLGSMTNYGYTF. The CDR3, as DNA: TGTGCCAGCAGCTTAGGGTCCATGACTAACTATGGCTACACCTTC.

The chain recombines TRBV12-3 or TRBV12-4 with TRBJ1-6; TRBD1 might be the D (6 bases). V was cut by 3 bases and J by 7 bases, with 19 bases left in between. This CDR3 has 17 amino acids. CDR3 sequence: CASSFKGGIQGNSPLHF. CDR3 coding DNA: TGTGCCAGCAGTTTCAAAGGGGGAATTCAAGGGAATTCACCCCTCCACTTT.